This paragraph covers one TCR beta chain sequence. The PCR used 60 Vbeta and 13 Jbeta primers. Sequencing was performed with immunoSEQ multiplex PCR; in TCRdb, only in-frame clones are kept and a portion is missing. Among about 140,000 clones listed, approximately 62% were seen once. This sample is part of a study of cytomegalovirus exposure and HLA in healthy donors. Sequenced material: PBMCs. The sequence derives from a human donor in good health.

The CDR3 DNA sequence: TGTGCCAGCAGTTATTTGCTCAGGGAAAACACTGAAGCTTTCTTT. Translation: CASSYLLRENTEAFF. The chain carries TRBV6-6 and TRBJ1-1; TRBD1 is a possible D gene (5 bases). The CDR3 is 15 amino acids. The germline V gene has CDR1 MNHNY and CDR2 SVGAGI (reference sequence). V dropped 3 bases and J dropped 2 bases, with 13 bases sitting between them.